The rows below give T cell receptor beta chains drawn from one sample of a study of blood T cells in healthy people across ages. One entry per CDR3 protein results from TCRdb running MiXCR on the 5' RACE reads. The data hold hundreds of thousands of distinct CDR3 sequences, with 29% observed a single time. Sample: blood. All receptors come from an elderly woman in good health. Both conserved end residues are part of each CDR3. The order of the fields is clone size, V gene, J gene, D gene, CDR3 protein, CDR3 DNA. The D gene is left open where the match is weak. Size is stated for part of the rows, as once, few or many counts, or as a class when the clone is expanded.

size: many; V: TRBV9; J: TRBJ2-5; D: TRBD2; CDR3: CASSGGPSGGAQETQYF; DNA: TGTGCCAGCAGCGGTGGTCCTAGCGGGGGGGCGCAGGAGACCCAGTACTTC
size: .; V: TRBV7-7; J: TRBJ1-4; D: .; CDR3: CASSLANLTRWGWGEKLFF; DNA: TGTGCCAGCAGCTTAGCCAACCTCACCCGGTGGGGATGGGGTGAAAAACTGTTTTTT
size: many; V: TRBV12-3/TRBV12-4; J: TRBJ1-2; D: TRBD1; CDR3: CATTGNYGYTF; DNA: TGTGCTACGACAGGGAACTATGGCTACACCTTC
size: .; V: TRBV7-2; J: TRBJ2-2; D: TRBD2; CDR3: CASSSFLAGGQPGFF; DNA: TGTGCCAGCAGCTCGTTTCTAGCGGGGGGGCAACCGGGGTTTTTT
size: many; V: TRBV20-1; J: TRBJ2-1; D: TRBD2; CDR3: CSANTALAGEEEQFF; DNA: TGCAGTGCTAATACCGCCCTAGCGGGGGAGGAAGAGCAGTTCTTC
size: few; V: TRBV30; J: TRBJ1-5; D: .; CDR3: CAWSGYSNQPQHF; DNA: TGTGCCTGGAGTGGATATAGCAATCAGCCCCAGCATTTT
size: few; V: TRBV27; J: TRBJ1-2; D: .; CDR3: CASSPSFTRLLAGTNYGYTF; DNA: TGTGCCAGCAGCCCATCCTTTACCAGGCTCCTTGCAGGGACTAACTATGGCTACACCTTC
size: few; V: TRBV4-1; J: TRBJ2-1; D: TRBD2; CDR3: CASSQVISTSGKNEQFF; DNA: TGCGCCAGCAGCCAAGTGATAAGTACTAGCGGGAAAAATGAGCAGTTCTTC
size: .; V: TRBV9; J: TRBJ1-6; D: .; CDR3: CASSVEAAYNSPLHF; DNA: TGTGCCAGCAGCGTAGAGGCCGCCTATAATTCACCCCTCCACTTT
size: .; V: TRBV5-5; J: TRBJ2-2; D: .; CDR3: CASSLVAKVGELFF; DNA: TGTGCCAGCAGCTTGGTAGCGAAGGTCGGGGAGCTGTTTTTT
size: .; V: TRBV7-2; J: TRBJ1-6; D: .; CDR3: CASSFQGSYNSPLHF; DNA: TGTGCCAGCAGCTTCCAGGGCTCCTATAATTCACCCCTCCACTTT
size: .; V: TRBV4-2; J: TRBJ1-1; D: .; CDR3: CASSQYTSNTEAFF; DNA: TGTGCCAGCAGCCAATACACCAGCAACACTGAAGCTTTCTTT
size: .; V: TRBV12-3/TRBV12-4; J: TRBJ2-3; D: .; CDR3: CASSRRGQESDTQYF; DNA: TGTGCCAGCAGCCGACGAGGGCAGGAATCAGATACGCAGTATTTT
size: many; V: TRBV30; J: TRBJ2-1; D: TRBD2; CDR3: CAQVTSGYNEQFF; DNA: TGTGCCCAAGTGACTAGCGGGTACAATGAGCAGTTCTTC
size: .; V: TRBV10-3; J: TRBJ1-2; D: .; CDR3: CAISESTGSNYGYTF; DNA: TGTGCCATCAGTGAGTCGACGGGATCAAACTATGGCTACACCTTC
size: .; V: TRBV18; J: TRBJ1-2; D: .; CDR3: CASSPSPTTGTVGYTF; DNA: TGTGCCAGCTCACCAAGCCCTACAACAGGGACGGTTGGCTACACCTTC
size: .; V: TRBV7-6; J: TRBJ2-3; D: .; CDR3: CASSLGMTSDTQYF; DNA: TGTGCCAGCAGCTTAGGTATGACGTCAGATACGCAGTATTTT
size: .; V: TRBV29-1; J: TRBJ2-3; D: .; CDR3: CSAKTTGDTQYF; DNA: TGCAGCGCGAAAACAACGGGAGATACGCAGTATTTT
size: .; V: TRBV7-2; J: TRBJ2-7; D: .; CDR3: CASSLNQGGYEQYF; DNA: TGTGCCAGCAGCTTAAATCAGGGCGGGTACGAGCAGTACTTC
size: .; V: TRBV29-1; J: TRBJ1-1; D: .; CDR3: CSVDAGPPNTEAFF; DNA: TGCAGCGTTGATGCAGGCCCTCCGAACACTGAAGCTTTCTTT
size: .; V: TRBV14; J: TRBJ1-2; D: TRBD1; CDR3: CASSLRTGLNYGYTF; DNA: TGTGCCAGCAGTCTTAGGACAGGCCTTAACTATGGCTACACCTTC
size: .; V: TRBV4-1; J: TRBJ2-1; D: .; CDR3: CASSQALASEQFF; DNA: TGCGCCAGCAGCCAGGCCCTAGCGAGTGAGCAGTTCTTC
size: many; V: TRBV7-2; J: TRBJ2-3; D: TRBD2; CDR3: CASSYRVTGGSTDTQYF; DNA: TGTGCCAGCAGCTACCGCGTGACGGGGGGTTCTACAGATACGCAGTATTTT
size: many; V: TRBV20-1; J: TRBJ1-5; D: TRBD1; CDR3: CSARRQGSNQPQHF; DNA: TGCAGTGCTAGACGACAGGGTAGCAATCAGCCCCAGCATTTT
size: .; V: TRBV20-1; J: TRBJ2-7; D: TRBD1; CDR3: CSAESGTGYNYEQYF; DNA: TGCAGTGCAGAGTCCGGGACAGGGTATAACTACGAGCAGTACTTC
size: .; V: TRBV30; J: TRBJ1-4; D: .; CDR3: CAWSLGTAGEKLFF; DNA: TGTGCCTGGAGTCTCGGGACGGCCGGAGAAAAACTGTTTTTT
size: many; V: TRBV12-3/TRBV12-4; J: TRBJ2-3; D: .; CDR3: CASRPQVDTQYF; DNA: TGTGCCAGCAGACCGCAAGTAGATACGCAGTATTTT
size: many; V: TRBV12-3/TRBV12-4; J: TRBJ2-1; D: .; CDR3: CASSFSLGRARSNEQFF; DNA: TGTGCCAGCAGTTTTTCTCTGGGACGGGCCCGCTCCAATGAGCAGTTCTTC
size: many; V: TRBV12-3/TRBV12-4; J: TRBJ2-3; D: .; CDR3: CASSLGPPAGLSTDTQYF; DNA: TGTGCCAGCAGTTTGGGCCCGCCGGCAGGTCTTAGCACAGATACGCAGTATTTT
size: many; V: TRBV10-2; J: TRBJ1-2; D: .; CDR3: CASSEKKENYGYTF; DNA: TGCGCCAGCAGTGAAAAAAAGGAAAACTATGGCTACACCTTC
size: many; V: TRBV12-3/TRBV12-4; J: TRBJ2-5; D: TRBD2; CDR3: CASSRAGGKETQYF; DNA: TGTGCCAGCAGCAGAGCGGGGGGCAAAGAGACCCAGTACTTC
size: many; V: TRBV7-8; J: TRBJ2-1; D: .; CDR3: CASSLAVGAYDEQFF; DNA: TGTGCCAGCAGCTTAGCCGTAGGGGCGTACGATGAGCAGTTCTTC
size: many; V: TRBV6-2/TRBV6-3; J: TRBJ2-7; D: .; CDR3: CASSRQRVSYEQYF; DNA: TGTGCCAGCAGCCGACAGAGAGTATCCTACGAGCAGTACTTC
size: .; V: TRBV11-2; J: TRBJ2-7; D: .; CDR3: CASSLHNEQYF; DNA: TGTGCCAGCAGCTTACACAATGAGCAGTACTTC
size: .; V: TRBV2; J: TRBJ2-3; D: TRBD2; CDR3: CASSGGRGGLTDTQYF; DNA: TGTGCCAGCAGTGGGGGACGGGGGGGCCTCACAGATACGCAGTATTTT
size: .; V: TRBV6-5; J: TRBJ2-2; D: .; CDR3: CASIGGAHTGELFF; DNA: TGTGCCAGCATAGGGGGGGCCCACACCGGGGAGCTGTTTTTT
size: many; V: TRBV7-9; J: TRBJ2-1; D: TRBD1; CDR3: CASSYGTGVNNEQFF; DNA: TGTGCCAGCAGCTACGGGACAGGGGTTAACAATGAGCAGTTCTTC
size: .; V: TRBV12-3/TRBV12-4; J: TRBJ1-6; D: .; CDR3: CASSFGRGSSPLHF; DNA: TGTGCCAGCAGTTTCGGCAGGGGAAGTTCACCCCTCCACTTT
size: many; V: TRBV5-1; J: TRBJ2-5; D: .; CDR3: CASSPNLFETQYF; DNA: TGCGCCAGCAGTCCGAACCTCTTTGAGACCCAGTACTTC
size: many; V: TRBV28; J: TRBJ2-7; D: .; CDR3: CASSLFFVQYF; DNA: TGTGCCAGCAGTTTATTTTTTGTGCAGTACTTC
size: few; V: TRBV10-3; J: TRBJ1-1; D: .; CDR3: CAISTRMENTEAFF; DNA: TGTGCCATCAGTACCAGGATGGAGAACACTGAAGCTTTCTTT
size: .; V: TRBV7-2; J: TRBJ1-4; D: TRBD1; CDR3: CASSSSGGVMEKLFF; DNA: TGTGCCAGCAGCAGCTCAGGGGGCGTAATGGAAAAACTGTTTTTT
size: many; V: TRBV4-3; J: TRBJ2-4; D: TRBD2; CDR3: CASSQDPTRTGGKNIQYF; DNA: TGCGCCAGCAGCCAAGACCCCACCCGGACGGGGGGCAAAAACATTCAGTACTTC
size: many; V: TRBV4-1; J: TRBJ1-2; D: .; CDR3: CASFRANGYTF; DNA: TGCGCCAGTTTTAGAGCTAATGGCTACACCTTC
size: .; V: TRBV18; J: TRBJ1-2; D: TRBD1; CDR3: CASSPTRSVQGPNYGYTF; DNA: TGTGCCAGCTCACCAACCAGGTCCGTACAGGGGCCTAACTATGGCTACACCTTC
size: many; V: TRBV4-1; J: TRBJ2-1; D: TRBD2; CDR3: CASSQGGQWRGGRDEQFF; DNA: TGCGCCAGCAGCCAAGGGGGTCAATGGCGGGGGGGCCGGGATGAGCAGTTCTTC
size: many; V: TRBV6-2/TRBV6-3; J: TRBJ2-3; D: .; CDR3: CASRSSVGHITDTQYF; DNA: TGTGCCAGCAGATCCTCCGTGGGACATATCACAGATACGCAGTATTTT
size: .; V: TRBV10-3; J: TRBJ2-1; D: .; CDR3: CAISESVLARNEQFF; DNA: TGTGCCATCAGTGAGTCCGTACTAGCTCGCAATGAGCAGTTCTTC